This passage covers 15 T cell receptor beta chains from one sample sequenced in a study of T cell responses to AZD1222 COVID-19 vaccine. Generated by immunoSEQ multiplex PCR, the TCRdb table keeps only in-frame clones and is missing some. The sample shows over 130,000 clones, roughly 90% of them seen only once. This material consisted of peripheral blood, taken 28 days after the second AZD1222 dose. Every receptor here comes from an adult who received the AZD1222 COVID-19 vaccine.

The rearrangement uses TRBV27 and TRBJ2-7; no definite D call. V was trimmed by 7 bases and J by 6 bases, leaving 10 bases between them. Germline values: CDR1 MNHEY, CDR2 SMNVEV (reference sequence). This CDR3 has 11 amino acids. The CDR3 DNA reads TGTGCCAGCACCTTCGACGGCGAGCAGTACTTC. Residues: CASTFDGEQYF.

The chain couples TRBV19 to TRBJ2-1; 16 nucleotides agree with TRBD2. Germline V lookup: CDR1 LNHDA, CDR2 SQIVND (reference sequence). The CDR3 is 18 amino acids. V gave up 3 bases and J gave up 7 bases; unmatched junction bases: 9. CDR3 residues: CASSILGLAGGVSNEQFF. CDR3 DNA sequence: TGTGCCAGTAGTATCCTGGGACTAGCGGGAGGGGTTTCGAATGAGCAGTTCTTC.

The V and J genes are TRBV10-2 and TRBJ1-1; possible D gene TRBD1, 5 bases. Trimming took off 4 bases at V and 7 bases at J, with 7 bases between the two ends. Germline CDR1 is WSHSY and CDR2 is SAAADI. The CDR3 is 11 residues long. DNA of the CDR3: TGCGCCAGCAGTGCAGGGAATGAAGCTTTCTTT. It yields the protein CASSAGNEAFF.

The chain has TRBV27 and TRBJ1-1, with 7 bases lining up with TRBD1. This CDR3 comprises 14 residues. Germline CDR1 and CDR2: MNHEY and SMNVEV (reference sequence). Trimming removed 2 bases from V and 1 base from J; junction bases left unmatched: 1. The CDR3 protein is CASSLRGQNTEAFF. The DNA of the CDR3 is TGTGCCAGCAGTTTAAGGGGGCAGAACACTGAAGCTTTCTTT.

With respect to this clone: The same CDR3 also results from other DNA sequences found in this sample. V is TRBV11-3 and J is TRBJ1-1, with D unclear. V was clipped by 1 base and J by 1 base, with 4 bases between them. Looked up from germline, CDR1 is SGHNT and CDR2 is YENEEA. This CDR3 has 13 amino acids. The CDR3 sequence: CASSLAPNTEAFF. As DNA, the CDR3 is TGTGCCAGCAGCTTAGCCCCGAACACTGAAGCTTTCTTT.

The chain links TRBV10-3 to TRBJ2-3; D is unresolved. This CDR3 has 14 residues. Trimming took off 9 bases at V and 0 bases at J, with 13 bases between the two ends. From germline, CDR1 is ENHRY and CDR2 SYGVKD. The CDR3 region is CAMAERTSTDTQYF. Here the CDR3 DNA reads TGTGCCATGGCAGAGAGAACTAGCACAGATACGCAGTATTTT.

The chain couples TRBV5-1 to TRBJ2-5; no clear D gene. The germline V gene encodes CDR1 SGHRS and CDR2 YFSETQ. The CDR3 consists of 13 residues. Deletions cut 4 bases from V and 1 base from J, with 8 bases between. CDR3 nucleotides: TGCGCCAGCAGCCAAGCTTCCCAAGAGACCCAGTACTTC. Protein sequence: CASSQASQETQYF.

The chain joins TRBV15 to TRBJ1-5; D may be TRBD1 (5 bases). Trimming took 3 bases from V and 10 from J, leaving 16 bases between them. Germline loops: CDR1 LNHNV, CDR2 YYDKDF (reference sequence). CDR3 length equals 14 residues. The CDR3 loop is CATSRGGTYEPQHF. The CDR3 DNA reads as TGTGCCACCAGCAGGGGGGGAACATACGAACCCCAGCATTTT.

V usage is TRBV19 and J usage is TRBJ2-7; D remains unclear. The germline V gene encodes CDR1 LNHDA and CDR2 SQIVND (reference sequence). The CDR3 covers 14 residues. Between the trimmed V and J ends, which lost 6 bases and 5 bases, there was a span of 17 bases. The CDR3 bases are TGTGCCAGTAGCTTGGATAGGTTTGATGACGAGCAGTACTTC. It codes for CASSLDRFDDEQYF.

The rearrangement joins TRBV9 to TRBJ2-3; 10 nucleotides agree with TRBD1. Germline CDR1 SGDLS, CDR2 YYNGEE. The CDR3 contains 15 residues. V lost 3 bases and J lost 6; bases outside the gene matches: 7. CDR3 region: CASSGADRGLDTQYF. The CDR3 DNA is TGTGCCAGCAGCGGAGCCGACAGGGGGCTGGATACGCAGTATTTT. Variable domain in full (rest from reference TRBV9 and TRBJ2-3): DSGVTQTPKHLITATGQRVTLRCSPRSGDLSVYWYQQSLDQGLQFLIQYYNGEERAKGNILERFSAQQFPDLHSELNLSSLELGDSALYFCASSGADRGLDTQYFGPGTRLTVL.

The chain employs TRBV3-1 (or the pseudogene TRBV3-2) and TRBJ1-2, with 10 bases that match TRBD1. With V trimmed by 4 bases and J by 2 bases, 4 bases remained unmatched. Germline V CDR1 and CDR2: LGHDT, YNNKEL (reference sequence). This CDR3 contains 15 residues. CDR3 bases: TGTGCCAGCAGCCTATCGACAGGGGGCAACTATGGCTACACCTTC. Amino acid sequence: CASSLSTGGNYGYTF.

This clone showed up just once. The chain is built from TRBV7-2 and TRBJ2-2; no firm D call. The CDR3 covers 13 residues. Per the germline V gene, CDR1 is SGHTA and CDR2 is FQGNSA. Trimming left V 4 bases short and J 6 bases short, with 9 bases between. In nucleotides, the CDR3 is TGTGCCAGCAGCTGGGGTCGATCCGGGGAGCTGTTTTTT. Translation: CASSWGRSGELFF.

This chain connects TRBV5-1 to TRBJ2-7; D is unclear. This CDR3 is built from 14 residues. CDR1 SGHRS and CDR2 YFSETQ come from the germline V gene. Trimming pared 3 bases from V and 0 bases from J, leaving 10 bases between. This CDR3 reads CASSSISSSYEQYF. The CDR3 DNA sequence: TGCGCCAGCAGCTCAATCAGTAGCTCCTACGAGCAGTACTTC. Supplemented by reference TRBV5-1 and TRBJ2-7, the full variable domain reads KAGVTQTPRYLIKTRGQQVTLSCSPISGHRSVSWYQQTPGQGLQFLFEYFSETQRNKGNFPGRFSGRQFSNSRSEMNVSTLELGDSALYLCASSSISSSYEQYFGPGTRLTVT.

The V and J genes are TRBV7-8 and TRBJ1-5; no firm D call. The CDR3 spans 15 residues. CDR1 and CDR2 from the germline V gene are SGHVS and FQNEAQ. V lost 5 bases to trimming and J lost 3 bases, with 14 bases between them. CDR3 in DNA: TGTGCCAGCAGCAAGGGTACGTCGAACAATCAGCCCCAGCATTTT. Amino acid sequence: CASSKGTSNNQPQHF.

The chain employs TRBV30 and TRBJ1-5; 8 bases match TRBD1. The CDR3 length is 15 residues. V lost 1 base, J lost 7 bases, and 9 bases stayed unmatched. Germline CDR1 GTSNPN, CDR2 SVGIG (reference sequence). The CDR3 bases are TGTGCCTGGAGTGCCGGGGGACAGGACGGGCAGCCCCAGCATTTT. It codes for CAWSAGGQDGQPQHF.